Following are 32 T cell receptor beta chains from one sample sequenced in a study of blood T cell repertoires in COVID-19. Generated by immunoSEQ multiplex PCR, the TCRdb table keeps only in-frame clones and is missing some. The sample lists more than 350,000 clones; roughly 86% were seen once. The specimen was peripheral blood. Receptors originate from a woman in her thirties with COVID-19, enrolled during active disease.

This clone was seen only once. The V call is TRBV2, the J call TRBJ1-3; D not certain. Germline V lookup: CDR1 SNHLY, CDR2 FYNNEI. V gave up 5 bases and J gave up 6 bases, with 5 bases separating them. This CDR3 comprises 11 residues. CDR3 in DNA: TGTGCCAGCAGTCCACAAAACACCATATATTTT. Protein product: CASSPQNTIYF.

About this clone itself: Other DNA sequences from this sample encode an identical CDR3 as well. The CDR3 loop reads CASSPGSSYEQYF. The CDR3 DNA reads TGTGCCAGCTCGCCCGGGTCCTCCTACGAGCAGTACTTC. The chain employs TRBV18 and TRBJ2-7; D not resolved. This CDR3 region has 13 residues. In germline, CDR1 is KGHSH, CDR2 LQKENI. Trimming stripped 6 bases from V and 0 bases from J, with 9 bases between. The complete variable domain, with remaining parts taken from reference TRBV18 and TRBJ2-7, reads NAGVMQNPRHLVRRRGQEARLRCSPMKGHSHVYWYRQLPEEGLKFMVYLQKENIIDESGMPKERFSAEFPKEGPSILRIQQVVRGDSAAYFCASSPGSSYEQYFGPGTRLTVT.

V usage is TRBV11-1 and J usage is TRBJ2-3; 7 nucleotides agree with TRBD1. With 5 bases clipped from V and 2 bases from J, the junction kept 10 bases outside the gene matches. The CDR3 loop spans 16 amino acids. Per the germline V gene, CDR1 is SGHAT and CDR2 is FQDESV (reference sequence). In nucleotides, the CDR3 is TGTGCCAGCAGCCGTGGGACAGATCTGGCCACAGATACGCAGTATTTT. Translation: CASSRGTDLATDTQYF.

This chain uses TRBV7-2 with TRBJ2-7; no definite D call. V was pared by 2 bases and J by 4 bases, with 18 bases between. CDR1 SGHTA and CDR2 FQGNSA come from the germline V gene. This CDR3 is built from 16 residues. The CDR3 coding sequence is TGTGCCAGCAGCTTATATCGACTGCTCGATAAGTACGAGCAGTACTTC. This encodes CASSLYRLLDKYEQYF.

The rearrangement joins TRBV6-2 or TRBV6-3 to TRBJ1-5, with a tentative D call TRBD1 (5 bases). Trimming left V 5 bases short and J 0 bases short, with 14 bases between. The CDR3 consists of 16 residues. Germline CDR1 reads MNHEY; CDR2 reads SVGEGT. This CDR3 is CASSRSGQYSNQPQHF. CDR3 coding DNA: TGTGCCAGCAGTCGCAGTGGACAATATAGCAATCAGCCCCAGCATTTT.

The chain combines TRBV2 with TRBJ2-7, with D possibly TRBD2 on 6 matching bases. Between the trimmed V and J ends, which lost 6 bases and 7 bases, there was a span of 19 bases. The length of the CDR3 is 14 residues. Germline V gives CDR1 SNHLY, CDR2 FYNNEI. The CDR3 here is CASRREASSMEQYF. The CDR3 region has the DNA TGTGCCAGCAGAAGGGAGGCCTCCTCGATGGAGCAGTACTTC.

This chain connects TRBV11-2 to TRBJ2-3; tentative D call: TRBD1 (5 bases). CDR1 SGHAT and CDR2 FQNNGV come from the germline V gene. Trimming stripped 0 bases from V and 5 bases from J, with 15 bases between. This CDR3 is built from 16 residues. In DNA, the CDR3 is TGTGCCAGCAGCTTAGATACCGACCCTAGGGGAGATACGCAGTATTTT. This sequence encodes CASSLDTDPRGDTQYF.

The chain uses TRBV9 and TRBJ2-1; the match to TRBD2 covers 11 bases. With V trimmed by 1 base and J by 6 bases, 6 bases remained unmatched. There are 16 residues in the CDR3. Germline CDR1 SGDLS, CDR2 YYNGEE. CDR3 sequence (DNA): TGTGCCAGCAGCGTAAGGGGACTAGCGGCTCTCAATGAGCAGTTCTTC. Encoded protein: CASSVRGLAALNEQFF. The variable domain in full, completed from reference TRBV9 and TRBJ2-1, reads DSGVTQTPKHLITATGQRVTLRCSPRSGDLSVYWYQQSLDQGLQFLIQYYNGEERAKGNILERFSAQQFPDLHSELNLSSLELGDSALYFCASSVRGLAALNEQFFGPGTRLTVL.

The genes are TRBV5-1 and TRBJ2-6; D perhaps matches TRBD1 (5 bases). This CDR3 has 17 residues. Trimming took off 0 bases at V and 4 bases at J, with 14 bases between the two ends. Germline V lookup: CDR1 SGHRS, CDR2 YFSETQ. CDR3 in DNA: TGCGCCAGCAGCTTGGGACAGCTCTCATCGGGGGCCAACGTCCTGACTTTC. Amino acid sequence: CASSLGQLSSGANVLTF. Combining the CDR3 with reference TRBV5-1 and TRBJ2-6 gives the whole variable domain KAGVTQTPRYLIKTRGQQVTLSCSPISGHRSVSWYQQTPGQGLQFLFEYFSETQRNKGNFPGRFSGRQFSNSRSEMNVSTLELGDSALYLCASSLGQLSSGANVLTFGAGSRLTVL.

CDR3 loop: CASSQALAENLAKNIQYF. The CDR3 nucleotides are TGCGCCAGCAGCCAAGCCCTAGCCGAGAACTTAGCCAAAAACATTCAGTACTTC. V gene TRBV4-1 combines with J gene TRBJ2-4; tentative D call: TRBD2 (5 bases). The CDR3 contains 18 residues. CDR1 MGHRA and CDR2 YSYEKL come from the germline V gene. V was shortened by 1 base and J by 0 bases, with 16 bases between the two germline ends.

The chain is built from TRBV6-6 and TRBJ2-7; D may be TRBD1 (5 bases). V was trimmed by 0 bases and J by 2 bases, leaving 8 bases between them. This CDR3 region has 14 residues. Germline lookup yields CDR1 MNHNY and CDR2 SVGAGI (reference sequence). The CDR3 region is CASSYSQGPYEQYF. The DNA for the CDR3 is TGTGCCAGCAGTTACTCGCAGGGCCCCTACGAGCAGTACTTC.

The V gene is TRBV7-9, the J gene TRBJ1-3; no clear D. Germline V gene sequence: CDR1 SEHNR, CDR2 FQNEAQ (reference sequence). CDR3 size: 15 residues. V lost 1 base, J lost 0 bases, and 7 bases lay in between. CDR3 region: CASSLGVASGNTIYF. The CDR3 DNA reads TGTGCCAGCAGCTTAGGGGTAGCCTCTGGAAACACCATATATTTT.

The chain links TRBV7-9 to TRBJ2-7, with 13 bases matching TRBD2. Germline trimming cut 2 bases from V and 7 bases from J; bases unmatched to any gene: 5. CDR1 and CDR2 (germline): SEHNR, FQNEAQ (reference sequence). The CDR3 has 15 amino acids. CDR3 coding DNA: TGTGCCAGCAGCTTAAGGGGACTAGCGGGATGGGAGCAGTACTTC. This gives the protein CASSLRGLAGWEQYF.

This rearrangement joins TRBV7-9 to TRBJ2-2; D may be TRBD2 (5 bases). This CDR3 region has 15 residues. V was shortened by 5 bases and J by 4 bases, with 14 bases between the two germline ends. Germline lookup yields CDR1 SEHNR and CDR2 FQNEAQ (reference sequence). The CDR3 DNA reads TGTGCCAGCAGCCAAAGGCACAGCGGCACCGGGGAGCTGTTTTTT. Encoded protein: CASSQRHSGTGELFF.

This clone was seen once. The chain links TRBV5-3 to TRBJ2-7; D gene unclear. TRBV5-3 is flagged as an ORF with uncertain function. The CDR3 is made up of 17 amino acids. The V end lost 0 bases, the J end lost 1 base, and 17 bases lay between the germline ends. The CDR3 DNA follows: TGTGCCAGAAGCTTGGTGACTGTGGTACGGCCATCCTACGAGCAGTACTTC. Protein: CARSLVTVVRPSYEQYF.

The chain links TRBV5-1 to TRBJ2-1, with D hard to call. V was clipped by 0 bases and J by 2 bases, with 6 bases between them. The CDR3 consists of 14 residues. CDR1 is SGHRS, CDR2 YFSETQ, per germline. CDR3 loop: CASSLDSPYNEQFF. Here the CDR3 DNA reads TGCGCCAGCAGCTTGGACTCGCCCTACAATGAGCAGTTCTTC.

CDR3 DNA sequence: TGTGCCAGCAGCCGTGGGACTAGCGGGAGAAATGAGCAGTTCTTC. This sequence encodes CASSRGTSGRNEQFF. This sequence joins TRBV27 and TRBJ2-1, with TRBD2 identical over 14 bases. J was trimmed by 7 bases and V by 6 bases; bases with no gene match: 5. The length of the CDR3 is 15 residues. The germline V gene encodes CDR1 MNHEY and CDR2 SMNVEV (reference sequence).

This clone was detected a few times. This chain joins TRBV7-6 and TRBJ2-1; no definite D call. CDR1 and CDR2 (germline): SGHVS, FNYEAQ. The CDR3 runs 13 residues. V was cut by 4 bases and J by 5 bases, with 9 bases left in between. This CDR3 is CASSSPPNNEQFF. CDR3 nucleotide sequence: TGTGCCAGCAGCTCCCCTCCTAACAATGAGCAGTTCTTC.

This sequence joins TRBV6-5 and TRBJ2-1; possible D gene TRBD1, 5 bases. Trimming took off 7 bases at V and 2 bases at J, with 12 bases between the two ends. The CDR3 length is 14 residues. From germline, CDR1 is MNHEY and CDR2 SVGAGI. CDR3 amino acids: CASTARAAYNEQFF. In nucleotides, the CDR3 is TGTGCCAGCACCGCCAGGGCGGCCTACAATGAGCAGTTCTTC.

This rearrangement joins TRBV6-4 to TRBJ2-7; D may be TRBD1 (6 bases). V lost 0 bases, J lost 2 bases, and 14 bases lay in between. There are 16 residues in the CDR3. The germline CDR1 and CDR2 sequences are MRHNA and SNTAGT. The CDR3 is CASSDSNRARPYEQYF. The DNA for the CDR3 is TGTGCCAGCAGTGACTCGAACAGGGCCCGACCCTACGAGCAGTACTTC.

V usage is TRBV30 and J usage is TRBJ2-7, with TRBD2 matching 10 bases. This CDR3 region has 14 residues. CDR1 and CDR2 (germline): GTSNPN, SVGIG (reference sequence). The J segment lost 5 bases and the V segment lost 3 bases, leaving 7 bases of the junction unmatched. The CDR3 bases are TGTGCCTGGAGCCTGACTAGCGGGTTCAACGAGCAGTACTTC. It yields the protein CAWSLTSGFNEQYF.

This chain links TRBV6-4 with TRBJ2-2; the D gene is possibly TRBD2 (6 bases). Trimming shortened V by 8 bases and J by 5 bases, and 21 bases separated the two germline ends. Germline V gene lookup returns CDR1 MRHNA and CDR2 SNTAGT. The CDR3 sequence is 16 residues long. CDR3 sequence (DNA): TGTGCCAGCTCCCCTTCTAGCGCTATGTCTACCGGGGAGCTGTTTTTT. It codes for CASSPSSAMSTGELFF.

The V and J genes are TRBV19 and TRBJ1-1; 9 bases align to TRBD1. The trim removed 8 bases at V and 3 bases at J, leaving 13 bases unmatched. Germline V CDR1 and CDR2: LNHDA, SQIVND (reference sequence). This CDR3 is built from 16 residues. Here the CDR3 reads CASSTGTGYGYTEAFF. The DNA of the CDR3 is TGTGCCAGTTCGACCGGGACAGGGTATGGTTACACTGAAGCTTTCTTT.

The chain couples TRBV5-5 to TRBJ1-5; 8 bases are a match to TRBD1. CDR3 length equals 14 residues. Germline V lookup: CDR1 SGHKS, CDR2 YYEKEE (reference sequence). Germline trimming cut 2 bases from V and 5 bases from J; bases unmatched to any gene: 3. The chain's CDR3 is CASSFRTGYQPQHF. In DNA, the CDR3 is TGTGCCAGCAGCTTCCGGACAGGGTATCAGCCCCAGCATTTT.

This chain joins TRBV11-2 and TRBJ2-1, with 10 positions matching TRBD2. The CDR3 sequence is 17 residues long. Germline V gene sequence: CDR1 SGHAT, CDR2 FQNNGV. Trimming at V came to 2 bases and at J to 3 bases, leaving 7 bases not matched to a gene. CDR3 DNA: TGTGCCAGCAGCTTATGGCGCGGACTAGCGGACTACAATGAGCAGTTCTTC. Protein: CASSLWRGLADYNEQFF. Combining the CDR3 with reference TRBV11-2 and TRBJ2-1 gives the whole variable domain EAGVAQSPRYKIIEKRQSVAFWCNPISGHATLYWYQQILGQGPKLLIQFQNNGVVDDSQLPKDRFSAERLKGVDSTLKIQPAKLEDSAVYLCASSLWRGLADYNEQFFGPGTRLTVL.

This sequence joins TRBV28 and TRBJ1-1; TRBD1 matches at 7 bases. This CDR3 comprises 14 residues. CDR1 MDHEN and CDR2 SYDVKM come from the germline V gene. J was trimmed by 4 bases and V by 6 bases; bases with no gene match: 8. The CDR3 is CASRQGFGSTEAFF. CDR3 in DNA: TGTGCCAGCAGACAGGGGTTTGGGAGCACTGAAGCTTTCTTT.

The V and J genes are TRBV5-1 and TRBJ2-2; D uncertain. There are 14 residues in the CDR3. CDR1 SGHRS and CDR2 YFSETQ come from the germline V gene. V dropped 1 base and J dropped 3 bases, with 7 bases sitting between them. The CDR3 coding sequence is TGCGCCAGCAGCTTGATGGTAGACACCGGGGAGCTGTTTTTT. Translation: CASSLMVDTGELFF.

This chain uses TRBV27 with TRBJ1-5; D is undetermined. Looked up from germline, CDR1 is MNHEY and CDR2 is SMNVEV (reference sequence). Trimming removed 4 bases at V and 0 bases at J, with 10 bases between. CDR3 length equals 15 residues. The CDR3 loop reads CASSSLQYSNQPQHF. The CDR3 DNA sequence: TGTGCCAGCAGTTCGCTACAGTATAGCAATCAGCCCCAGCATTTT.

The rearrangement links TRBV19 to TRBJ1-2; 10 nucleotides match TRBD1. CDR1 and CDR2 (germline): LNHDA, SQIVND (reference sequence). Losses at the gene ends were 5 bases for V and 0 bases for J; bases not matched to a gene: 21. This CDR3 is built from 21 residues. Here the CDR3 DNA reads TGTGCCAGTAGTTCAATAGCCTTCACCGGGACAGGGGCCGCAGCTAACTATGGCTACACCTTC. Amino acid sequence: CASSSIAFTGTGAAANYGYTF.

This chain uses TRBV30 with TRBJ1-1; D is possibly TRBD1 (6 bases). CDR1 is GTSNPN and CDR2 is SVGIG in the germline V gene (reference sequence). Trimming stripped 0 bases from V and 7 bases from J, with 12 bases between. This CDR3 has 13 residues. The CDR3 DNA reads TGTGCCTGGAGTGTACACAGGGAAGGTGAAGCTTTCTTT. This sequence encodes CAWSVHREGEAFF. The full variable domain, with the rest looked up from reference TRBV30 and TRBJ1-1, is SQTIHQWPATLVQPVGSPLSLECTVEGTSNPNLYWYRQAAGRGLQLLFYSVGIGQISSEVPQNLSASRPQDRQFILSSKKLLLSDSGFYLCAWSVHREGEAFFGQGTRLTVV.

This chain joins TRBV30 and TRBJ1-3; unclear D gene. The CDR3 runs to 13 residues. Germline loops: CDR1 GTSNPN, CDR2 SVGIG (reference sequence). The ends were cut back, 4 bases at V and 3 bases at J, with 10 bases in the middle. The CDR3 spells CAWIWGVGNTIYF. The CDR3 DNA sequence: TGTGCCTGGATATGGGGAGTTGGAAACACCATATATTTT.

The V and J genes are TRBV29-1 and TRBJ2-5; D call uncertain. The CDR3 is 11 residues long. Trimming took off 6 bases at V and 2 bases at J, with 7 bases between the two ends. CDR1 and CDR2 from the germline V gene are SQVTM and ANQGSEA. DNA of the CDR3: TGCAGCGTCCAGGATCAAGAGACCCAGTACTTC. Protein sequence: CSVQDQETQYF.